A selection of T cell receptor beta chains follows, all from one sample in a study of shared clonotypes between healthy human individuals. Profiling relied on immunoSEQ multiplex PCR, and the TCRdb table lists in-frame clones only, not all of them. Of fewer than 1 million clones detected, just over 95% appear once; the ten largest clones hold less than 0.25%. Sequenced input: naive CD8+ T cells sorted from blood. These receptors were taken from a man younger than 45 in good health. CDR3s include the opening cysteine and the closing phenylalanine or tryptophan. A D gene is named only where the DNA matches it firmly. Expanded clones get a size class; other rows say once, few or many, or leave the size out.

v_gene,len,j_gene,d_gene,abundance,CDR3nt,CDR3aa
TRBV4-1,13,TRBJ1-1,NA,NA,TGCGCCAGCAGCCAAGATTTCACAGCAGAAGCTTTCTTT,CASSQDFTAEAFF
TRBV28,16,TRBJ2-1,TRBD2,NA,TGTGCCAGCAGTCTACTCTCGGGGCAACTAGCGGGGGAGCAGTTCTTC,CASSLLSGQLAGEQFF
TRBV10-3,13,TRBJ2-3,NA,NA,TGTGCCATTTATATCGGGGGCACAGATACGCAGTATTTT,CAIYIGGTDTQYF
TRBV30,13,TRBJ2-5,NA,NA,TGTGCCTGGACCCCTGGCTCTCAAGAGACCCAGTACTTC,CAWTPGSQETQYF
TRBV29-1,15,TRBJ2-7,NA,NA,TGCAGCGTTGTAGGTGGACAGCCGAGCTCCTACGAGCAGTACTTC,CSVVGGQPSSYEQYF
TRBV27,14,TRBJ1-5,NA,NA,TGTGCCAGCAGTCCTCAAATACTCAATCAGCCCCAGCATTTT,CASSPQILNQPQHF
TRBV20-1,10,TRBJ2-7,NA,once,TGCAGTGCTGGACTCTACGAGCAGTACTTC,CSAGLYEQYF
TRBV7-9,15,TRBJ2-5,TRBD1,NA,TGTGCCAGCAGCCCCCCGGGACAGGGTCGCGAGACCCAGTACTTC,CASSPPGQGRETQYF
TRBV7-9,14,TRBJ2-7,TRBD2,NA,TGTGCCAGCAGCTCCCCGGGACTACCTTACGAGCAGTACTTC,CASSSPGLPYEQYF
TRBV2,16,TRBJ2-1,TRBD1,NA,TGTGCCAGAACCGGGACAGGGGGTAAGGATTACAATGAGCAGTTCTTC,CARTGTGGKDYNEQFF
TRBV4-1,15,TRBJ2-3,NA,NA,TGCGCCAGCAGTCCCAGCGGGTCCAGCACAGATACGCAGTATTTT,CASSPSGSSTDTQYF
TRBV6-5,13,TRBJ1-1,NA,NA,TGTGCCAGCAGTTACTCAGCCTGGGCTGAAGCTTTCTTT,CASSYSAWAEAFF
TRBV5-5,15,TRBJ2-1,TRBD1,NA,TGTGCCAGCAGCCCCGGACGGGGACAGTTAAATGAGCAGTTCTTC,CASSPGRGQLNEQFF
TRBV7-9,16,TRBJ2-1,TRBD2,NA,TGTGCCAGCAGCTTAGGTATGGCTAGCGGAGGCAATGAGCAGTTCTTC,CASSLGMASGGNEQFF
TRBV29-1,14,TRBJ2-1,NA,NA,TGCAGCGTTGAAGCTGGCAGCCAGAACAATGAGCAGTTCTTC,CSVEAGSQNNEQFF
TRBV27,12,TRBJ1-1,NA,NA,TGTGCCAGCAGTGAGGGGAACACTGAAGCTTTCTTT,CASSEGNTEAFF
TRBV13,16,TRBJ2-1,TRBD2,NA,TGTGCCAGCAGCGGATTTCTAGCGGGAGGAAGGAATGAGCAGTTCTTC,CASSGFLAGGRNEQFF
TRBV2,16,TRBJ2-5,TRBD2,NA,TGTGCCAGCAGTGAGTGGCTAGCGGGATCGGAAGAGACCCAGTACTTC,CASSEWLAGSEETQYF
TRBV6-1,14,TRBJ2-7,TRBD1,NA,TGTGCCAGCAGTGATAGGGACAGAGATTACGAGCAGTACTTC,CASSDRDRDYEQYF
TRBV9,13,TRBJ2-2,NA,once,TGTGCCAGCAGCGGGCAGGGGATTGGGGAGCTGTTTTTT,CASSGQGIGELFF
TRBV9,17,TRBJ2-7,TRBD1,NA,TGTGCCAGCAGCGCCGAAACCGGGACAGGGGATTATCCCGAGCAGTACTTC,CASSAETGTGDYPEQYF
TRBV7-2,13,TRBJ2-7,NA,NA,TGTGCCAGCAGCTCGCCCGACGTCTACGAGCAGTACTTC,CASSSPDVYEQYF
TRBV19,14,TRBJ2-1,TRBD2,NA,TGTGCCAGTAGTATGCTAGCGGGAATCAATGAGCAGTTCTTC,CASSMLAGINEQFF
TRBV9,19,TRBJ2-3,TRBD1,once,TGTGCCAGCAGCGGGCAGGGGGCGGACAGGTCCTATAGCACAGATACGCAGTATTTT,CASSGQGADRSYSTDTQYF
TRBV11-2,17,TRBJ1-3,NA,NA,TGTGCCAGCAGCTTATACCCGGGGCCCGACTCTGGAAACACCATATATTTT,CASSLYPGPDSGNTIYF
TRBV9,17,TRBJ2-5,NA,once,TGTGCCAGCAGCGTAGGGGAGAGGGGGGCCCCTCAAGAGACCCAGTACTTC,CASSVGERGAPQETQYF
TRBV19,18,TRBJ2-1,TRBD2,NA,TGTGCCAGTAGTATAGTGGCGGGAGAGGTCACGGGCTACAATGAGCAGTTCTTC,CASSIVAGEVTGYNEQFF
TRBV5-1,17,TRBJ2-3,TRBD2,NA,TGCGCCAGCAGCTTAACGGGACTAGCGGGAGATCGTGATACGCAGTATTTT,CASSLTGLAGDRDTQYF
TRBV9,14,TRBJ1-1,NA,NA,TGTGCCAGCAGCGTAGCGGGGGCGAACACTGAAGCTTTCTTT,CASSVAGANTEAFF
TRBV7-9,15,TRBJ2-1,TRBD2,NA,TGTGCCAGCAGACTTCAGCGGGAGGGCCACAATGAGCAGTTCTTC,CASRLQREGHNEQFF
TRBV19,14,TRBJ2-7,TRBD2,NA,TGTGCCAGTAGCCTCTTCGGACTAGCTGACGAGCAGTACTTC,CASSLFGLADEQYF
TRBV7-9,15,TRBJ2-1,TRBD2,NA,TGTGCCAGCAGCCCGACTAGCGGGAGGAAAGTTGAGCAGTTCTTC,CASSPTSGRKVEQFF
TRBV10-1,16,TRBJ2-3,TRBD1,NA,TGCGCCAGCAGTGAAACAGGGGCCGTTTCCACAGATACGCAGTATTTT,CASSETGAVSTDTQYF
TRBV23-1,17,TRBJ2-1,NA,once,TGCGCCAGCAGTCAATCAGTGTGCGGGAATGGAACGAATGAGCAGTTCTTC,CASSQSVCGNGTNEQFF
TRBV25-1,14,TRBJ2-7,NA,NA,TGTGCCAGCAGTGGCCCCCGCAGGAACTACGAGCAGTACTTC,CASSGPRRNYEQYF
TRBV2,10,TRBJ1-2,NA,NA,TGTGCCATCAGGGCCTATGGCTACACCTTC,CAIRAYGYTF
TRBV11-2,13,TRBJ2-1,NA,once,TGTGCCAGCAGCCCCCGTCGGGGGTATGAGCAGTTCTTC,CASSPRRGYEQFF
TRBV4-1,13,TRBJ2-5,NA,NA,TGCGCCAGCAGCTATCGACACCAAGAGACCCAGTACTTC,CASSYRHQETQYF
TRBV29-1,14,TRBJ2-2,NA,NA,TGCAGCGTCAGACTAATCGCGAACACCGGGGAGCTGTTTTTT,CSVRLIANTGELFF
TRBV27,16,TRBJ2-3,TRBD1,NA,TGTGCCAGCAGTCCTCTCGTTAGGACAGGGTCAGATACGCAGTATTTT,CASSPLVRTGSDTQYF
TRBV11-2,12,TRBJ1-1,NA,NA,TGTGCCAGCAGCTTAGCGGGCTTTGAAGCTTTCTTT,CASSLAGFEAFF
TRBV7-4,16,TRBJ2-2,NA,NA,TGTGCCAGCAGCTTTCGGGATAGGGTGAACACCGGGGAGCTGTTTTTT,CASSFRDRVNTGELFF
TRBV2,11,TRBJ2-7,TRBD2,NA,TGTGCCAGCAGTGATCGGCGCGGGGGGTACTTC,CASSDRRGGYF
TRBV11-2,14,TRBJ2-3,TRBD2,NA,TGTGCCAGCAGCCGGGGACTACATACAGATACGCAGTATTTT,CASSRGLHTDTQYF
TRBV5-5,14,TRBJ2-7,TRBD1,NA,TGTGCCAGCAGCGAGGACAGGCCCCCCTACGAGCAGTACTTC,CASSEDRPPYEQYF
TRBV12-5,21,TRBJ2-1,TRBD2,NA,TGTGCTAGTGGTTTGAACAGGGGGGGACTAGCGGGAGTTGGGGTTGACAATGAGCAGTTCTTC,CASGLNRGGLAGVGVDNEQFF
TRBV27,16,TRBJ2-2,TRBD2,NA,TGTGCCAGCAGTCCCCGAACTAGCGGGAACACCGGGGAGCTGTTTTTT,CASSPRTSGNTGELFF